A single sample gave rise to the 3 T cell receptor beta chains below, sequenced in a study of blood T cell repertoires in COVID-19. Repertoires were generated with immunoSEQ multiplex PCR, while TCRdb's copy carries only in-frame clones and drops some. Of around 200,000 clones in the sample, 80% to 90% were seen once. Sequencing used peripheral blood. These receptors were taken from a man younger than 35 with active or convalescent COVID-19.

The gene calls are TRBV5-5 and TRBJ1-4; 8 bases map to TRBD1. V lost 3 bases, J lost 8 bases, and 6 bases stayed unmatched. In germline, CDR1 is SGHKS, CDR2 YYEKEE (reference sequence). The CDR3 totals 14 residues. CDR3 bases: TGTGCCAGCAGCTGGACAGGGAGCGGGGAAAAACTGTTTTTT. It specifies CASSWTGSGEKLFF.

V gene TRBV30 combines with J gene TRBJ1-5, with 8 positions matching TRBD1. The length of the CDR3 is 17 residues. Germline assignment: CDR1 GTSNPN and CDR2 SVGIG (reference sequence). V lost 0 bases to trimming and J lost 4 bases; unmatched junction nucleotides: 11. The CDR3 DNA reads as TGTGCCTGGAGTGTAAACTTCGGGACAGGAGAAAATCAGCCCCAGCATTTT. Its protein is CAWSVNFGTGENQPQHF. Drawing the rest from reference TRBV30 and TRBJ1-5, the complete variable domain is SQTIHQWPATLVQPVGSPLSLECTVEGTSNPNLYWYRQAAGRGLQLLFYSVGIGQISSEVPQNLSASRPQDRQFILSSKKLLLSDSGFYLCAWSVNFGTGENQPQHFGDGTRLSIL.

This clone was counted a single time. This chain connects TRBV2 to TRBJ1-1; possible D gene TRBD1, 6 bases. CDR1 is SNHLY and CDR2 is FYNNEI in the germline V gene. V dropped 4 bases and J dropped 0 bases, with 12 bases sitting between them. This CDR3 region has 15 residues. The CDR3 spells CASSAQGSVNTEAFF. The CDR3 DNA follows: TGTGCCAGCAGTGCACAGGGCTCCGTGAACACTGAAGCTTTCTTT.